The TCR beta chain described here comes from a study of T cells in Graves' hyperthyroidism and ophthalmopathy. Germline CDR1 reads MDHEN; CDR2 reads SYDVKM. Trimming cost V 6 bases and J 7 bases, with 18 bases left between them. This CDR3 is 14 amino acids long. Many counts were recorded for this clonotype. Amplification of TCR beta CDR3 regions used RNA as the template. Carried out on the TCR CDR3, a first-round RT-PCR used the HTBI primer set. One entry per CDR3 protein, called by TCRdb with MiXCR from the multiplex PCR reads. The sample comprises about 500,000 distinct CDR3 sequences, 15% to 20% of which are singletons, and 25% to 30% rests with the top ten.

Sequencing used blood. This receptor was identified in a woman between 25 and 40 years old with Graves' ophthalmopathy. The chain combines TRBV28 with TRBJ1-2; perhaps TRBD1 as D (6 bases). The CDR3 coding sequence is TGTGCCAGCAGCCCTGGGGACAAAGCTCCTGGCTACACCTTC. This codes for CASSPGDKAPGYTF.